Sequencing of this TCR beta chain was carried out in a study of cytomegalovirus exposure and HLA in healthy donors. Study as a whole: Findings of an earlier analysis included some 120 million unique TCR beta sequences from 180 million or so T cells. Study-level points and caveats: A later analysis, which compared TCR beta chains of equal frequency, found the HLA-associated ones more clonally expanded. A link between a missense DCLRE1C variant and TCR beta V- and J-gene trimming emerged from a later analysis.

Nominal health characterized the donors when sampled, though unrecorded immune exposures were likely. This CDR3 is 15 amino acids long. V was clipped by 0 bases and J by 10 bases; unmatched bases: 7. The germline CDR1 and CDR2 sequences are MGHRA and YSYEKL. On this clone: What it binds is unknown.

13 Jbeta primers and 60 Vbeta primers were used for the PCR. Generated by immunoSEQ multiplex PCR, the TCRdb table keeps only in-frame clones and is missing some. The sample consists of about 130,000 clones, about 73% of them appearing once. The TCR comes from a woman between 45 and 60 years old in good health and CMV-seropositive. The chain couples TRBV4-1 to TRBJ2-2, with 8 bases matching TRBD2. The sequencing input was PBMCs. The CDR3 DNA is TGCGCCAGCAGCCAAGATAGGGTGCGGGAGGCGGAGCTGTTTTTT. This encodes CASSQDRVREAELFF.